This TCR beta chain was profiled in a study of cytomegalovirus exposure and HLA in healthy donors. The CDR3 covers 16 residues. Germline V gene data show CDR1 as LGHNA and CDR2 as YSLEER. With 60 Vbeta and 13 Jbeta primers, the PCR was carried out. Clones were read by immunoSEQ multiplex PCR, and TCRdb kept only the in-frame ones, dropping some. The sample comprises about 120,000 clones, around three quarters of which are singletons, and approximately 4.3% rests with the top ten. Material: PBMCs. This chain joins TRBV4-3 and TRBJ2-5; D unresolved. The DNA end is more similar to TRBJ2-7, so the J call may be wrong. This TCR was recovered from a man younger than 40 in good health and CMV-seropositive. For the CDR3, the DNA is TGCGCCAGCAGCCAAGATCCGGCGGTCCCGGCCTACGAGCAGTACTTC. Residues: CASSQDPAVPAYEQYF.